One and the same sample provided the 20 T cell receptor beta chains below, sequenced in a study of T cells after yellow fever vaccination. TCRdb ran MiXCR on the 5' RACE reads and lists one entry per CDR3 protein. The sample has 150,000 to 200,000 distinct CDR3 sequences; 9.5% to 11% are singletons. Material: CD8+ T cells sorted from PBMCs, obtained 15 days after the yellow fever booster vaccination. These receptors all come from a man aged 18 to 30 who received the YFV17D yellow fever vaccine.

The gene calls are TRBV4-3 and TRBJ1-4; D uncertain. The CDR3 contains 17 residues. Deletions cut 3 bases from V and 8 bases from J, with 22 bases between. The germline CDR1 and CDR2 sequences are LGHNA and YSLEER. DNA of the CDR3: TGCGCCAGCAGCCAGGTGGTCGTAGGTGTCGGGCGAGAAAAACTGTTTTTT. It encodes CASSQVVVGVGREKLFF.

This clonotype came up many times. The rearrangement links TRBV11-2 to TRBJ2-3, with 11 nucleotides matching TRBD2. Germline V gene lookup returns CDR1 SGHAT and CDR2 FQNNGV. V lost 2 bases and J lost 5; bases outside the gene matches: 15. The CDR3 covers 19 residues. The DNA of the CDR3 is TGTGCCAGCAGCTTAAATTACGACACTAGCGGGGGAAACCTAGATACGCAGTATTTT. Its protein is CASSLNYDTSGGNLDTQYF.

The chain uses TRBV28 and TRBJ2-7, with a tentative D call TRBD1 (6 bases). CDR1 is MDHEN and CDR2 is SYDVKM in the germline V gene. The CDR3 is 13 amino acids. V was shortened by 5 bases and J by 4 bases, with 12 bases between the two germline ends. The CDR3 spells CASSRTGRYEQYV. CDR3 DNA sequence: TGTGCCAGCAGTAGAACAGGGAGATACGAGCAGTACGTC.

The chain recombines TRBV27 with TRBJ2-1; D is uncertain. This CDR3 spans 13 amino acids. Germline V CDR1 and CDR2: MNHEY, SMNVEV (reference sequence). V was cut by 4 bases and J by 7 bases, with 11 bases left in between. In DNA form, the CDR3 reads TGTGCCAGCAGTTCCCCCGGATGGAATGAGCAGTTCTTC. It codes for CASSSPGWNEQFF.

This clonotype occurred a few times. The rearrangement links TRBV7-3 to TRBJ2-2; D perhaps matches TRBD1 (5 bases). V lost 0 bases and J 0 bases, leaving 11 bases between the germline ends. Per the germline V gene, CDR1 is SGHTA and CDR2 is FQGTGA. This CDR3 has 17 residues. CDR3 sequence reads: CASSLTIEGANTGELFF. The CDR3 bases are TGTGCCAGCAGCTTAACGATTGAAGGGGCGAACACCGGGGAGCTGTTTTTT.

Written as DNA, the CDR3 is TGTGCCAGCATCAGGGGCACGGGCGGGGAGCTGTTTTTT. Translation: CASIRGTGGELFF. This sequence joins TRBV12-3 or TRBV12-4 and TRBJ2-2, with a possible D match to TRBD1 (6 bases). The CDR3 is made up of 13 amino acids. V was shortened by 7 bases and J by 7 bases, with 13 bases between the two germline ends.

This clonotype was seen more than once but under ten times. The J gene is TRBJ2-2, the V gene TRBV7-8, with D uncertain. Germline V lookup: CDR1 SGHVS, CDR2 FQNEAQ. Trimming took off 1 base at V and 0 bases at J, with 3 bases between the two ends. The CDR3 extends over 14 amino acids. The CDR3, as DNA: TGTGCCAGCAGCTTAGAAACGAACACCGGGGAGCTGTTTTTT. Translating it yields CASSLETNTGELFF.

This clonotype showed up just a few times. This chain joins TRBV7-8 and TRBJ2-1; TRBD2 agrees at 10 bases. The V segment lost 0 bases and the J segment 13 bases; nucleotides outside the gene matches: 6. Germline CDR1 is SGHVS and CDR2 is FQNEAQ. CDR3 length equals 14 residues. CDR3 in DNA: TGTGCCAGCAGCTTAGCATCTAGCGGGGGTTCCCAGTTCTTC. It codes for CASSLASSGGSQFF.

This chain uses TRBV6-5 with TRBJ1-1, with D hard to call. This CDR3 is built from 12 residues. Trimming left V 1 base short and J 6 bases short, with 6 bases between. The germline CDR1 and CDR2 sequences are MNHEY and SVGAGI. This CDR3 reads CASSYLGAEAFF. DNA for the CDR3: TGTGCCAGCAGTTACTTGGGAGCTGAAGCTTTCTTT.

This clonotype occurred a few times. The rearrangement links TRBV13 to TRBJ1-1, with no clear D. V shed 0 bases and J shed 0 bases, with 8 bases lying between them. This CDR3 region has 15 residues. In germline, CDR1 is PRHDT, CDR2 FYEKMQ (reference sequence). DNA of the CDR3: TGTGCCAGCAGCTTAGGTAGAGGAGTGAACACTGAAGCTTTCTTT. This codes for CASSLGRGVNTEAFF.

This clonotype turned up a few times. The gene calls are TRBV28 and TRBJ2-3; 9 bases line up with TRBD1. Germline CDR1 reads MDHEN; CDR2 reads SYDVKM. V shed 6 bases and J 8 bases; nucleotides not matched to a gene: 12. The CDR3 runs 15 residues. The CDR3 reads CASRGGTGILFTQYF. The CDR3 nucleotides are TGTGCCAGCAGGGGTGGGACAGGGATCCTTTTTACGCAGTATTTT.

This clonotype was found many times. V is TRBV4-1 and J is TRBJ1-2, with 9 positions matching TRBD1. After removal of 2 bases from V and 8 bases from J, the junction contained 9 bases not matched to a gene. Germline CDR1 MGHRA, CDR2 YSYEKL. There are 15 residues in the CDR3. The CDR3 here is CASSQSTGGSGGYTF. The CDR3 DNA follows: TGCGCCAGCAGCCAATCCACAGGGGGCTCAGGCGGCTACACCTTC.

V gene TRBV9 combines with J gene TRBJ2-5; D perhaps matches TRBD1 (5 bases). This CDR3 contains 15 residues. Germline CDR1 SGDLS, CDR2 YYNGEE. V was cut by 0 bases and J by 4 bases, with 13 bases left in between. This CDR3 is CASSVDSLRGETQYF. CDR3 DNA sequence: TGTGCCAGCAGCGTAGATAGCTTAAGGGGAGAGACCCAGTACTTC.

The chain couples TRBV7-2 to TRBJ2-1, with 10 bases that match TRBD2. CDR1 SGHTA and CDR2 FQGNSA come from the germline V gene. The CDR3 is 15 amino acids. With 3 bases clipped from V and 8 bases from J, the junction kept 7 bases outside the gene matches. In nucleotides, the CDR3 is TGTGCCAGCAGCTTTAGCGGGGGGCCACGGGATGAGCAGTTCTTC. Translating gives CASSFSGGPRDEQFF.

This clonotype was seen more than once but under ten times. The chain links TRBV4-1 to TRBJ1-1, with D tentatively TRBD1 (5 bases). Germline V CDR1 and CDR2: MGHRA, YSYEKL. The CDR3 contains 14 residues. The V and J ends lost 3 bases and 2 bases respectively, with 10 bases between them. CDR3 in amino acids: CASSQRGPNTEAFF. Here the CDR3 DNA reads TGCGCCAGCAGCCAGAGGGGACCTAACACTGAAGCTTTCTTT.

CDR3 sequence (DNA): TGTGCCAGCAGCCACCTAGCGGGGGACCTTGGGGGAGAGCAGTACGTC. Its protein product is CASSHLAGDLGGEQYV. This chain uses TRBV3-1 with TRBJ2-7; 10 bases line up with TRBD2. The length of the CDR3 is 16 residues. Germline V gene sequence: CDR1 LGHDT, CDR2 YNNKEL (reference sequence). V lost 3 bases and J lost 7; bases outside the gene matches: 12.

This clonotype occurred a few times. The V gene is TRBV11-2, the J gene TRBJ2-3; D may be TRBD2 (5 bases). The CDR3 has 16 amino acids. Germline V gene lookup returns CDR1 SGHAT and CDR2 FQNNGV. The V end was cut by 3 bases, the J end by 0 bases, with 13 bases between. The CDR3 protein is CASSFWEKPSTDTQYF. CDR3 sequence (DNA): TGTGCCAGCAGCTTTTGGGAGAAACCTAGCACAGATACGCAGTATTTT.

The CDR3 loop is CASSLEVGGPYEQYF. CDR3 DNA sequence: TGTGCCAGCAGCTTAGAAGTTGGGGGGCCCTACGAGCAGTACTTC. The chain links TRBV7-9 to TRBJ2-7; D is possibly TRBD1 or TRBD2 (6 bases each). There are 15 residues in the CDR3. The V end lost 1 base, the J end lost 2 bases, and 12 bases lay between the germline ends. The germline CDR1 and CDR2 sequences are SEHNR and FQNEAQ (reference sequence).

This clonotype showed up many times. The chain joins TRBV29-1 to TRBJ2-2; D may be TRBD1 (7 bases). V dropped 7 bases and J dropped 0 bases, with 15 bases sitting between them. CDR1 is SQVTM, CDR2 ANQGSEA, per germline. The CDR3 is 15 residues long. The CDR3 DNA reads TGCAGCGCCCAGGGGGGCCTTGCGAACACCGGGGAGCTGTTTTTT. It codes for CSAQGGLANTGELFF.

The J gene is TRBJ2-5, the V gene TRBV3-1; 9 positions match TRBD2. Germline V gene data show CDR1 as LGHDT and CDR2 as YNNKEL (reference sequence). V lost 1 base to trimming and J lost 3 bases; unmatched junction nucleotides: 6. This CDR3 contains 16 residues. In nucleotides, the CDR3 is TGTGCCAGCAGCCAAGTGCGGGGGGGCCGGGAAGAGACCCAGTACTTC. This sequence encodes CASSQVRGGREETQYF.